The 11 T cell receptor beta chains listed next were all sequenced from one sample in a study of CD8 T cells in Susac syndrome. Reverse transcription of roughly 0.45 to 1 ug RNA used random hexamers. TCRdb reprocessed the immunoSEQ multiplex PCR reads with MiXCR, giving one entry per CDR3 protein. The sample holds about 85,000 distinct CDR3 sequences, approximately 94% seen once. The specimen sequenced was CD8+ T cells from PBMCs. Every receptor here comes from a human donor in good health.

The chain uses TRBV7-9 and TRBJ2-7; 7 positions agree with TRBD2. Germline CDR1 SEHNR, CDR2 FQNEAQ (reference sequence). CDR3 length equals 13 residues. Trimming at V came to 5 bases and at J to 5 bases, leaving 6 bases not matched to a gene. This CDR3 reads CASSPSGGDEQYF. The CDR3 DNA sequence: TGTGCCAGCAGCCCCAGTGGGGGGGACGAGCAGTACTTC.

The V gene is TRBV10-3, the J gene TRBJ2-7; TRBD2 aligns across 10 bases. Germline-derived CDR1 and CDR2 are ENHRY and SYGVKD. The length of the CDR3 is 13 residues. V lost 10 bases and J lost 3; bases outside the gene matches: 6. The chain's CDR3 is CASGTSDYYEQYF. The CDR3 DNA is TGTGCCAGTGGGACTAGCGATTACTACGAGCAGTACTTC.

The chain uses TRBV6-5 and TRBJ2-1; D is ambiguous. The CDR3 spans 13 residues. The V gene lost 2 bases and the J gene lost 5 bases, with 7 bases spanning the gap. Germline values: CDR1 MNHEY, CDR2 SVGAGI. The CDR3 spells CASSYVENNEQFF. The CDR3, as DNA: TGTGCCAGCAGTTACGTCGAGAACAATGAGCAGTTCTTC.

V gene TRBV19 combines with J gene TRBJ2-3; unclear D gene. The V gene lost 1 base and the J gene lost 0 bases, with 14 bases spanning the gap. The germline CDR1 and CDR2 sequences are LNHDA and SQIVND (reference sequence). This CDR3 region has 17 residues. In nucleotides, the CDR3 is TGTGCCAGTAGTATAGTACCAGCTACTACTAGCACAGATACGCAGTATTTT. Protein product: CASSIVPATTSTDTQYF.

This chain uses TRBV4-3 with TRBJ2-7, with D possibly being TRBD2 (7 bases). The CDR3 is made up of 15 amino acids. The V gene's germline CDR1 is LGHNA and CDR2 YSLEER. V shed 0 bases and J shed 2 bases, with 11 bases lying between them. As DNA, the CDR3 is TGCGCCAGCAGCCAAGATCGGGGGGCTACCTACGAGCAGTACTTC. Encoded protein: CASSQDRGATYEQYF.

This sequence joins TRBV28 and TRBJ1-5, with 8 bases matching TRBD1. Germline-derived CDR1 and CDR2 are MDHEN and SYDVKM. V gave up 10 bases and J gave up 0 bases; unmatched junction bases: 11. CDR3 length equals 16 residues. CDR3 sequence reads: CATGDRWGDSNQPQHF. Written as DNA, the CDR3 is TGTGCCACGGGGGACAGGTGGGGTGATAGCAATCAGCCCCAGCATTTT.

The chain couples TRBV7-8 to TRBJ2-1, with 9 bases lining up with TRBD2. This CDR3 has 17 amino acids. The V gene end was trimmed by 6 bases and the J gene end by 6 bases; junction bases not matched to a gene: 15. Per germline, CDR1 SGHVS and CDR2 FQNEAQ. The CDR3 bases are TGTGCCAGCAGTCAATCGGCGGGGGGGTTTCTAGGCAATGAGCAGTTCTTC. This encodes CASSQSAGGFLGNEQFF.

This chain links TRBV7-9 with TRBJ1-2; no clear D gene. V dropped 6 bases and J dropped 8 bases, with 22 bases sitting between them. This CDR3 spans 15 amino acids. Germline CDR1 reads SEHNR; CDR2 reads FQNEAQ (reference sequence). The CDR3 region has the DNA TGTGCCAGCAGTTCTTACAGTGATCCGGGAATAGGCTACACCTTC. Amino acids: CASSSYSDPGIGYTF.

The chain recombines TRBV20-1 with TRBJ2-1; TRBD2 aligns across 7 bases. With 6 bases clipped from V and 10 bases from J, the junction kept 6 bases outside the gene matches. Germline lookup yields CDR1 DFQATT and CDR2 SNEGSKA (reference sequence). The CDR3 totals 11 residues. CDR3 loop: CSASERGEQFF. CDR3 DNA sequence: TGCAGTGCCTCCGAGCGGGGCGAGCAGTTCTTC.

Written as DNA, the CDR3 is TGTGCCAGCAGCTACCCGCCCGGGGGCAGCACTCGTGGTCCCGGGGAGCTGTTTTTT. The encoded protein is CASSYPPGGSTRGPGELFF. V usage is TRBV11-2 and J usage is TRBJ2-2; the D call may be TRBD1 or TRBD2 (6 bases each). V lost 4 bases and J lost 6, with 27 bases in between. CDR3 length: 19 residues. The germline CDR1 and CDR2 sequences are SGHAT and FQNNGV.

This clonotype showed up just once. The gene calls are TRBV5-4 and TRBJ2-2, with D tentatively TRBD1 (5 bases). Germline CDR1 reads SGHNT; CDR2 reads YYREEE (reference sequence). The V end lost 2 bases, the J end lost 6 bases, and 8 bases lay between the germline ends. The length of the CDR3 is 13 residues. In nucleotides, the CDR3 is TGTGCCAGCAGCTTCCAAGGGGCCGGGGAGCTGTTTTTT. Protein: CASSFQGAGELFF. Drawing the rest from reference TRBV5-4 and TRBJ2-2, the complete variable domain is ETGVTQSPTHLIKTRGQQVTLRCSSQSGHNTVSWYQQALGQGPQFIFQYYREEENGRGNFPPRFSGLQFPNYSSELNVNALELDDSALYLCASSFQGAGELFFGEGSRLTVL.